One sample yielded the 14 T cell receptor beta chains listed below, sequenced in a study of blood T cell repertoires in COVID-19. TCRdb's copy holds only in-frame clones and misses some; the assay was immunoSEQ multiplex PCR. This sample has about 90,000 clones; 92% occur once, and the top ten carry under 7.5%. Sequencing was done on a sample of peripheral blood. The receptors were sampled from a woman aged 55-69 years with active COVID-19.

This rearrangement joins TRBV7-3 to TRBJ2-5; D possibly corresponds to TRBD1 (6 bases). Germline loops: CDR1 SGHTA, CDR2 FQGTGA. Trimming took 5 bases from V and 5 from J, leaving 12 bases between them. The CDR3 has 13 residues. The CDR3 nucleotides are TGTGCCAGCAGCCGCGGACAGTACGAGACCCAGTACTTC. This sequence encodes CASSRGQYETQYF. The whole variable domain, remainder taken from reference TRBV7-3 and TRBJ2-5, is GAGVSQTPSNKVTEKGKYVELRCDPISGHTALYWYRQSLGQGPEFLIYFQGTGAADDSGLPNDRFFAVRPEGSVSTLKIQRTERGDSAVYLCASSRGQYETQYFGPGTRLLVL.

The genes are TRBV15 and TRBJ1-3; possible D gene TRBD1, 5 bases. Trimming pared 7 bases from V and 5 bases from J, leaving 12 bases between. The CDR3 is 13 residues long. From germline, CDR1 is LNHNV and CDR2 YYDKDF (reference sequence). The CDR3 region is CATKGAGRNTIYF. In DNA form, the CDR3 reads TGTGCCACCAAAGGGGCGGGAAGAAACACCATATATTTT.

The J gene is TRBJ1-1, the V gene TRBV7-3; 7 bases align to TRBD1. The germline V gene has CDR1 SGHTA and CDR2 FQGTGA. The ends lost 6 bases at V and 2 bases at J; junction bases unmatched: 3. This CDR3 contains 13 residues. The CDR3 sequence: CASRGTENTEAFF. In nucleotides, the CDR3 is TGTGCCAGCAGGGGGACAGAAAACACTGAAGCTTTCTTT.

The CDR3 DNA reads TGTGCCAGCAGTTTAACAGGGGGAAATCAGCCCCAGCATTTT. This codes for CASSLTGGNQPQHF. The V gene is TRBV6-5, the J gene TRBJ1-5; TRBD1 aligns across 8 bases. Germline assignment: CDR1 MNHEY and CDR2 SVGAGI. This CDR3 is built from 14 residues. Trimming removed 4 bases from V and 4 bases from J; junction bases left unmatched: 3.

V is TRBV25-1 and J is TRBJ1-1; the D is unclear. Looked up from germline, CDR1 is MGHDK and CDR2 is SYGVNS. The CDR3 extends over 16 amino acids. Deletions cut 3 bases from V and 1 base from J, with 15 bases between. As DNA, the CDR3 is TGTGCCAGCAGTGATATTCGATTCCGGGGGAACACTGAAGCTTTCTTT. Protein: CASSDIRFRGNTEAFF.

The chain recombines TRBV28 with TRBJ1-1; perhaps TRBD1 as D (6 bases). The CDR3 length is 15 residues. CDR1 and CDR2 (germline): MDHEN, SYDVKM. V gave up 3 bases and J gave up 1 base, with 12 bases separating them. The CDR3 region has the DNA TGTGCCAGCAGTTTGCCTCCGGGACAGAACACTGAAGCTTTCTTT. It specifies CASSLPPGQNTEAFF.

This clone appeared a single time. The chain carries TRBV6-1 and TRBJ1-2, with D tentatively TRBD1 (5 bases). Trimming took off 2 bases at V and 5 bases at J, with 15 bases between the two ends. This CDR3 is built from 15 residues. Per the germline V gene, CDR1 is MNHNS and CDR2 is SASEGT. CDR3 residues: CASSERGPTVYGYTF. DNA for the CDR3: TGTGCCAGCAGTGAAAGGGGCCCTACAGTTTATGGCTACACCTTC.

This chain uses TRBV29-1 with TRBJ1-1, with TRBD1 identical over 7 bases. Per the germline V gene, CDR1 is SQVTM and CDR2 is ANQGSEA. The length of the CDR3 is 13 residues. With V trimmed by 4 bases and J by 0 bases, 2 bases remained unmatched. CDR3 sequence: CSVATGMNTEAFF. For the CDR3, the DNA is TGCAGCGTTGCGACAGGGATGAACACTGAAGCTTTCTTT.

The V gene is TRBV4-1, the J gene TRBJ1-1; possible D gene TRBD1, 6 bases. The CDR3 has 12 amino acids. CDR1 and CDR2 from the germline V gene are MGHRA and YSYEKL. The V end lost 5 bases, the J end lost 13 bases, and 17 bases lay between the germline ends. Here the CDR3 reads CASSGQVKGVFF. The CDR3 coding sequence is TGCGCCAGCAGCGGTCAGGTTAAGGGGGTTTTCTTT.

This rearrangement joins TRBV7-8 to TRBJ1-3; no definite D call. CDR1 is SGHVS, CDR2 FQNEAQ, per germline. Deletions cut 5 bases from V and 3 bases from J, with 11 bases between. The CDR3 contains 14 residues. The CDR3, as DNA: TGTGCCAGCAGCCCGCGGGATTTTGGAAACACCATATATTTT. This codes for CASSPRDFGNTIYF.

This chain links TRBV4-3 with TRBJ1-1, with 7 bases lining up with TRBD1. V lost 0 bases, J lost 0 bases, and 1 base stayed unmatched. Germline V lookup: CDR1 LGHNA, CDR2 YSLEER. CDR3 length: 15 amino acids. Written as DNA, the CDR3 is TGCGCCAGCAGCCAAGACGACAGGGTGAACACTGAAGCTTTCTTT. Translating it yields CASSQDDRVNTEAFF.

In this sample, this clone turned up once. This sequence joins TRBV7-2 and TRBJ2-7, with a possible D match to TRBD1 (6 bases). Trimming stripped 5 bases from V and 2 bases from J, with 10 bases between. The CDR3 loop spans 13 amino acids. Germline CDR1 SGHTA, CDR2 FQGNSA. For the CDR3, the DNA is TGTGCCAGCAGCCTACAGGGTACCTACGAGCAGTACTTC. This encodes CASSLQGTYEQYF. Full variable domain (remainder filled in from reference TRBV7-2 and TRBJ2-7): GAGVSQSPSNKVTEKGKDVELRCDPISGHTALYWYRQSLGQGLEFLIYFQGNSAPDKSGLPSDRFSAERTGGSVSTLTIQRTQQEDSAVYLCASSLQGTYEQYFGPGTRLTVT.

This sequence joins TRBV4-1 and TRBJ1-4; tentative D call: TRBD1 (5 bases). The CDR3 covers 12 residues. V lost 5 bases and J lost 8, with 9 bases in between. Germline V lookup: CDR1 MGHRA, CDR2 YSYEKL. The CDR3 DNA is TGCGCCAGCAGCTCGGGGGGGGAAAAACTGTTTTTT. Translating it yields CASSSGGEKLFF.

This clone appeared a single time. The chain combines TRBV7-8 with TRBJ1-1; unclear D gene. Germline loops: CDR1 SGHVS, CDR2 FQNEAQ. V was cut by 1 base and J by 5 bases, with 17 bases left in between. The CDR3 runs 16 residues. The CDR3 DNA follows: TGTGCCAGCAGCTTAGAAAGATTCCTAGCGAGGACTGAAGCTTTCTTT. The encoded protein is CASSLERFLARTEAFF.